Listed below are T cell receptor beta chains from one sample, sequenced in a study of T cells after yellow fever vaccination. TCRdb redid the calling of the 5' RACE reads with MiXCR, one entry per CDR3 protein. In the table there are approximately 110,000 distinct CDR3 sequences, roughly 8.4% of which are singletons. Material: CD8+ T cells sorted from PBMCs, obtained 45 days after the yellow fever booster vaccination. The receptors were sampled from a man aged 25 to 45 who received the YFV17D yellow fever vaccine. Both conserved end residues are part of each CDR3. The D gene is left open where the match is weak. The size entry is marked missing in some rows and otherwise reads once, few, many or a size class.

CDR3 protein: CASSLGDEAFF
CDR3 DNA: TGTGCCAGCAGTTTAGGGGATGAAGCTTTCTTT
D gene: -
V gene: TRBV27
J gene: TRBJ1-1
clone size: many

CDR3 protein: CASSVSSREGVLSSYNEQFF
CDR3 DNA: TGTGCCAGCAGCGTTTCCTCCCGGGAGGGGGTTTTGAGCTCCTACAATGAGCAGTTCTTC
D gene: TRBD2
V gene: TRBV9
J gene: TRBJ2-1
clone size: -

CDR3 protein: CSVLAGGGEETQYF
CDR3 DNA: TGCAGCGTTCTAGCGGGAGGGGGGGAAGAGACCCAGTACTTC
D gene: TRBD2
V gene: TRBV29-1
J gene: TRBJ2-5
clone size: -

CDR3 protein: CASSPHPGEQFF
CDR3 DNA: TGTGCCAGTAGTCCCCATCCCGGTGAGCAGTTCTTC
D gene: -
V gene: TRBV19
J gene: TRBJ2-1
clone size: many

CDR3 protein: CASSLAGQGMTEAFF
CDR3 DNA: TGCGCCAGCAGCTTGGCGGGACAGGGGATGACTGAAGCTTTCTTT
D gene: TRBD1
V gene: TRBV5-1
J gene: TRBJ1-1
clone size: -

CDR3 protein: CSVLVAYSGNTIYF
CDR3 DNA: TGCAGCGTCTTGGTCGCGTACTCTGGAAACACCATATATTTT
D gene: -
V gene: TRBV29-1
J gene: TRBJ1-3
clone size: many

CDR3 protein: CASSSGTSGSWDTQYF
CDR3 DNA: TGTGCCAGCAGCTCAGGGACTAGCGGGAGTTGGGATACGCAGTATTTT
D gene: TRBD2
V gene: TRBV7-3
J gene: TRBJ2-3
clone size: -

CDR3 protein: CATSRSARQGRGEQFF
CDR3 DNA: TGTGCCACCAGCAGATCTGCGAGACAGGGCCGGGGTGAGCAGTTCTTC
D gene: TRBD1
V gene: TRBV15
J gene: TRBJ2-1
clone size: few

CDR3 protein: CASSRLGTGVQPQHF
CDR3 DNA: TGTGCCAGCAGTAGGCTCGGGACAGGGGTTCAGCCCCAGCATTTT
D gene: TRBD1
V gene: TRBV27
J gene: TRBJ1-5
clone size: many

CDR3 protein: CASRTSSSYQETQYF
CDR3 DNA: TGTGCCAGCAGAACCTCTAGCAGCTACCAAGAGACCCAGTACTTC
D gene: -
V gene: TRBV6-1
J gene: TRBJ2-5
clone size: many

CDR3 protein: CSEDSGYTF
CDR3 DNA: TGCAGCGAAGATAGTGGCTACACCTTC
D gene: -
V gene: TRBV29-1
J gene: TRBJ1-2
clone size: many

CDR3 protein: CASSFLPDSSGIHNEQFF
CDR3 DNA: TGTGCCAGCAGCTTCCTCCCCGACTCTAGCGGGATTCACAATGAGCAGTTCTTC
D gene: TRBD2
V gene: TRBV11-2
J gene: TRBJ2-1
clone size: few

CDR3 protein: CSAPQGANTGELFF
CDR3 DNA: TGCAGTGCTCCTCAGGGGGCGAACACCGGGGAGCTGTTTTTT
D gene: TRBD1
V gene: TRBV20-1
J gene: TRBJ2-2
clone size: many

CDR3 protein: CASRRNSPELFF
CDR3 DNA: TGTGCCAGCAGAAGGAACTCGCCAGAGCTGTTTTTT
D gene: -
V gene: TRBV21-1
J gene: TRBJ2-2
clone size: -

CDR3 protein: CASSHRQARFTDTQYF
CDR3 DNA: TGCGCCAGCAGCCACCGACAGGCGAGATTCACAGATACGCAGTATTTT
D gene: -
V gene: TRBV4-1
J gene: TRBJ2-3
clone size: many

CDR3 protein: CASTPRVETSGSSYNEQFF
CDR3 DNA: TGTGCCAGCACCCCCAGGGTAGAGACTAGCGGAAGCTCCTACAATGAGCAGTTCTTC
D gene: TRBD2
V gene: TRBV2
J gene: TRBJ2-1
clone size: -

CDR3 protein: CASSPDRGEQYF
CDR3 DNA: TGTGCCAGCAGCCCAGATCGGGGGGAGCAGTACTTC
D gene: -
V gene: TRBV11-2
J gene: TRBJ2-7
clone size: many